This record covers a single T cell receptor beta chain. What it binds is not known. These data are taken from a study of T cell responses to AZD1222 COVID-19 vaccine. The protocol was immunoSEQ multiplex PCR, while the TCRdb copy is restricted to in-frame clones and leaves out a portion. The sample lists around 95,000 clones; roughly nine tenths were seen once. The trim removed 4 bases at V and 1 base at J, leaving 6 bases unmatched. The germline V gene has CDR1 KGHSH and CDR2 LQKENI. The CDR3 spans 17 residues. Study outcomes and limitations: Among the donors, most were white British and more were female, and clonal diversity was possibly underestimated.

V and J are TRBV18 and TRBJ2-2, with 10 bases that match TRBD1. This specimen was peripheral blood, taken on day 0 of AZD1222 vaccination. The receptor was derived from an adult in good health. CDR3 in amino acids: CASSRDRGAMNTGELFF. The DNA for the CDR3 is TGTGCCAGCTCACGGGACAGGGGCGCTATGAACACCGGGGAGCTGTTTTTT.